These 17 T cell receptor beta chains share one sample of origin, sequenced in a study of radiotherapy plus CTLA-4 blockade in lung cancer. TCRdb's copy holds only in-frame clones and misses some; the assay was immunoSEQ multiplex PCR. Of about 95,000 clones in the sample, 83% were seen once. Sample: peripheral blood, taken from a patient treated with radiotherapy plus ipilimumab. These receptors originate from a human donor with non-small cell lung cancer who had stable disease on radiotherapy plus ipilimumab.

The chain carries TRBV5-4 and TRBJ2-7, with D uncertain. The CDR3 runs 12 residues. With 4 bases removed from V and 7 bases from J, the gap between germline ends came to 12 bases. Germline-derived CDR1 and CDR2 are SGHNT and YYREEE (reference sequence). This chain's CDR3 is CASSPIGQEQYF. The CDR3 bases are TGTGCCAGCAGCCCCATCGGGCAGGAGCAGTACTTC.

The chain joins TRBV28 to TRBJ1-1; D call uncertain. Germline V CDR1 and CDR2: MDHEN, SYDVKM. The V end was cut by 5 bases, the J end by 4 bases, with 17 bases between. The CDR3 length is 15 residues. This chain's CDR3 is CASSPRGEASTEAFF. The CDR3 DNA is TGTGCCAGCAGTCCCCGTGGGGAGGCCAGCACTGAAGCTTTCTTT.

This chain joins TRBV6-5 and TRBJ1-6; D is undetermined. From germline, CDR1 is MNHEY and CDR2 SVGAGI. V gave up 6 bases and J gave up 0 bases, with 9 bases separating them. The CDR3 runs to 15 residues. The CDR3 DNA sequence: TGTGCCAGCAGACCTGACAACTCCTATAATTCACCCCTCCACTTT. Translated, it gives CASRPDNSYNSPLHF.

J is TRBJ1-1 and V is TRBV9; D uncertain. Germline CDR1 and CDR2: SGDLS and YYNGEE. Trimming stripped 0 bases from V and 1 base from J, with 7 bases between. This CDR3 has 14 amino acids. CDR3 DNA: TGTGCCAGCAGCGTAGCTGTCGGGAACACTGAAGCTTTCTTT. Residues: CASSVAVGNTEAFF.

In this sample, this clone turned up once. CDR3 region: CASSLGRGQSNEKLFF. CDR3 in DNA: TGCGCCAGCAGCTTGGGGCGGGGGCAGTCTAATGAAAAACTGTTTTTT. The chain links TRBV5-1 to TRBJ1-4; possibly TRBD1 for D (6 bases). This CDR3 comprises 16 residues. The germline gives CDR1 SGHRS, CDR2 YFSETQ. Deletions cut 0 bases from V and 3 bases from J, with 12 bases between.

CDR3 amino acids: CASSLGGSISEQYF. The DNA of the CDR3 is TGTGCCAGCAGCTTAGGGGGCAGTATAAGCGAGCAGTACTTC. The chain is built from TRBV11-3 and TRBJ2-7; perhaps TRBD1 as D (5 bases). The V end lost 1 base, the J end lost 6 bases, and 13 bases lay between the germline ends. Germline V gene sequence: CDR1 SGHNT, CDR2 YENEEA. The CDR3 loop spans 14 amino acids.

Details on this clone: Other nucleotide sequences from this sample produce the same CDR3. V gene TRBV5-1 combines with J gene TRBJ2-5, with unresolved D. The CDR3 covers 13 residues. From germline, CDR1 is SGHRS and CDR2 YFSETQ. Deletions cut 2 bases from V and 3 bases from J, with 8 bases between. DNA of the CDR3: TGCGCCAGCAGCTTTGGGTCTGAAGAGACCCAGTACTTC. Residues: CASSFGSEETQYF. The full variable domain, its missing parts supplied by reference TRBV5-1 and TRBJ2-5, is KAGVTQTPRYLIKTRGQQVTLSCSPISGHRSVSWYQQTPGQGLQFLFEYFSETQRNKGNFPGRFSGRQFSNSRSEMNVSTLELGDSALYLCASSFGSEETQYFGPGTRLLVL.

As DNA, the CDR3 is TGCGCCAGCAGCCCAGGTACTGGGTGGCCAGAGACCCAGTACTTC. It yields the protein CASSPGTGWPETQYF. The chain uses TRBV4-1 and TRBJ2-5, with D unclear. CDR3 length equals 15 residues. CDR1 is MGHRA and CDR2 is YSYEKL in the germline V gene. Trimming stripped 4 bases from V and 4 bases from J, with 16 bases between.

V usage is TRBV19 and J usage is TRBJ2-2, with a tentative D call TRBD1 (6 bases). This CDR3 spans 13 amino acids. V lost 9 bases and J lost 0, with 8 bases in between. Germline assignment: CDR1 LNHDA and CDR2 SQIVND (reference sequence). For the CDR3, the DNA is TGTGCCAGCAGGGGCGCGAACACCGGGGAGCTGTTTTTT. Amino acids: CASRGANTGELFF.

The chain's CDR3 is CASSLPGGGRETQYF. In DNA form, the CDR3 reads TGTGCCAGCAGTTTACCAGGGGGCGGTCGAGAGACCCAGTACTTC. V gene TRBV28 combines with J gene TRBJ2-5; 8 bases match TRBD1. The V and J ends lost 2 bases and 4 bases, in that order; junction bases with no gene match: 6. The CDR3 extends over 15 amino acids. Germline loops: CDR1 MDHEN, CDR2 SYDVKM.

The chain has TRBV2 and TRBJ2-5; 9 bases map to TRBD2. Germline-derived CDR1 and CDR2 are SNHLY and FYNNEI. V was pared by 6 bases and J by 1 base, with 6 bases of the junction left unmatched. The CDR3 has 15 amino acids. CDR3: CASRRATSGQETQYF. For the CDR3, the DNA is TGTGCCAGCAGAAGAGCGACTAGCGGCCAAGAGACCCAGTACTTC.

This chain links TRBV19 with TRBJ1-5, with D tentatively TRBD1 (5 bases). Germline values: CDR1 LNHDA, CDR2 SQIVND (reference sequence). Trimming pared 3 bases from V and 3 bases from J, leaving 15 bases between. This CDR3 comprises 16 residues. The CDR3 protein is CASSIVAGRNNQPQHF. The DNA of the CDR3 is TGTGCCAGTAGTATTGTGGCAGGGCGAAACAATCAGCCCCAGCATTTT.

The chain carries TRBV29-1 and TRBJ1-4; unclear D gene. With 4 bases removed from V and 4 bases from J, the gap between germline ends came to 7 bases. Germline V gene sequence: CDR1 SQVTM, CDR2 ANQGSEA. The CDR3 loop spans 12 amino acids. The CDR3: CSVGYGNEKLFF. Written as DNA, the CDR3 is TGCAGCGTTGGTTACGGTAATGAAAAACTGTTTTTT.

V gene TRBV5-5 combines with J gene TRBJ2-7; possibly TRBD1 for D (6 bases). Trimming removed 1 base at V and 4 bases at J, with 12 bases between. The CDR3 runs to 14 residues. The germline V gene has CDR1 SGHKS and CDR2 YYEKEE (reference sequence). The CDR3 region is CASSLRDNSYEQYF. In DNA form, the CDR3 reads TGTGCCAGCAGCTTGAGGGACAATTCGTACGAGCAGTACTTC.

This clone turned up a few times. The V gene is TRBV27, the J gene TRBJ2-7; D is perhaps TRBD1 (6 bases). Germline V gene sequence: CDR1 MNHEY, CDR2 SMNVEV (reference sequence). The CDR3 has 14 amino acids. Deletions cut 10 bases from V and 0 bases from J, with 16 bases between. The CDR3 sequence is CATRGWDVSYEQYF. In nucleotides, the CDR3 is TGTGCCACGAGGGGGTGGGACGTCTCCTACGAGCAGTACTTC.

Points on this clone: The junction does not match germline at one end; this may be a read error. This chain joins TRBV7-8 and TRBJ1-5, with 9 positions matching TRBD1. This CDR3 has 13 residues. Germline V gene sequence: CDR1 SGHVS, CDR2 FQNEAQ. For the CDR3, the DNA is TGTGCCAGCAGCTTAGATGGACAGGGGACTCGAATATTT. Protein product: CASSLDGQGTRIF.

The chain joins TRBV18 to TRBJ1-1; D remains unclear. CDR1 and CDR2 (germline): KGHSH, LQKENI. The CDR3 loop spans 14 amino acids. V was pared by 3 bases and J by 6 bases, with 14 bases between. The CDR3 nucleotides are TGTGCCAGCTCACCCTTCGGGCCCGACGCTGAAGCTTTCTTT. It yields the protein CASSPFGPDAEAFF.